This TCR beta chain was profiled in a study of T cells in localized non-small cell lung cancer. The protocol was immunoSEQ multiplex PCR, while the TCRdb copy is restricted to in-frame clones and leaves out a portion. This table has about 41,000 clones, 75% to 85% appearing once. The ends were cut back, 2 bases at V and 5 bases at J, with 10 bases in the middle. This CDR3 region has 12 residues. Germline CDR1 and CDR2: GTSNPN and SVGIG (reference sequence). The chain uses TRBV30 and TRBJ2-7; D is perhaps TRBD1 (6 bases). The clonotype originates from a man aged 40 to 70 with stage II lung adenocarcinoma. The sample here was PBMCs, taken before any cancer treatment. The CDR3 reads CAWSHRDNEQYF. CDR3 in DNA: TGTGCCTGGAGTCACAGGGACAACGAGCAGTACTTC.